Below, 23 T cell receptor beta chains from the same sample are listed, as sequenced in a study of T cells in Graves' hyperthyroidism and ophthalmopathy. RNA transcripts served as the template for amplifying TCR beta CDR3 regions. When the TCR CDR3 underwent first-round RT-PCR, the HTBI primer set was used. TCRdb reprocessed the multiplex PCR reads via MiXCR and lists one record per CDR3 protein. The sample yields 690,000 or so distinct CDR3 sequences, under 20% seen once. Sequencing used blood. These TCRs come from a woman between 50 and 59 years old with Graves' hyperthyroidism that later progressed to Graves' ophthalmopathy.

This clonotype was counted ten times or more. The chain carries TRBV2 and TRBJ1-1, with TRBD1 identical over 9 bases. Per germline, CDR1 SNHLY and CDR2 FYNNEI. J gave up 3 bases and V 10 bases, and 6 bases lay outside the gene matches. The CDR3 has 13 amino acids. CDR3 DNA sequence: TGTGCCAACGGACAGGGGTGGGACACTGAAGCTTTCTTT. Translating it yields CANGQGWDTEAFF.

This clonotype has more than one count but fewer than ten. The rearrangement links TRBV20-1 to TRBJ1-5, with 9 bases fitting TRBD1. Germline lookup yields CDR1 DFQATT and CDR2 SNEGSKA (reference sequence). Losses at the gene ends were 6 bases for V and 4 bases for J; bases not matched to a gene: 10. The CDR3 has 15 residues. For the CDR3, the DNA is TGCAGTGCATCACACCCGACAGGGGGTAATCAGCCCCAGCATTTT. Its protein product is CSASHPTGGNQPQHF.

In this sample, this clonotype turned up many times. The rearrangement joins TRBV12-3 or TRBV12-4 to TRBJ1-5, with D unresolved. The V end lost 0 bases, the J end lost 2 bases, and 8 bases lay between the germline ends. CDR3 size: 15 residues. The CDR3 protein is CASSLAPEGNQPQHF. DNA for the CDR3: TGTGCCAGCAGTTTAGCGCCGGAGGGCAATCAGCCCCAGCATTTT.

This clonotype has ten or more counts. The V and J genes are TRBV4-1 and TRBJ2-5, with 10 bases aligning to TRBD1. Looked up from germline, CDR1 is MGHRA and CDR2 is YSYEKL. Germline trimming cut 4 bases from V and 6 bases from J; bases unmatched to any gene: 8. The CDR3 length is 15 residues. The CDR3 spells CASSPGQGSAKTQYF. The CDR3 coding sequence is TGCGCCAGCAGCCCGGGACAGGGGTCGGCAAAGACCCAGTACTTC.

This clonotype turned up a few times. The chain uses TRBV6-1 and TRBJ1-2, with 8 bases fitting TRBD1. Germline V gene sequence: CDR1 MNHNS, CDR2 SASEGT. The CDR3 has 12 amino acids. After removal of 8 bases from V and 8 bases from J, the junction contained 7 bases not matched to a gene. This chain's CDR3 is CASGAQGEGYTF. The CDR3 coding sequence is TGTGCCAGCGGCGCACAGGGGGAAGGCTACACCTTC.

This clonotype showed up many times. This sequence joins TRBV3-1 and TRBJ1-2; maybe TRBD1 (6 bases). CDR3 length equals 14 residues. Trimming left V 4 bases short and J 4 bases short, with 13 bases between. CDR1 and CDR2 (germline): LGHDT, YNNKEL (reference sequence). The CDR3 DNA sequence: TGTGCCAGCAGCCTGACGGACAGCATCTATGGCTACACCTTC. Protein sequence: CASSLTDSIYGYTF. Supplemented by reference TRBV3-1 and TRBJ1-2, the full variable domain reads DTAVSQTPKYLVTQMGNDKSIKCEQNLGHDTMYWYKQDSKKFLKIMFSYNNKELIINETVPNRFSPKSPDKAHLNLHINSLELGDSAVYFCASSLTDSIYGYTFGSGTRLTVV.

The chain couples TRBV4-1 to TRBJ1-1, with TRBD1 matching over 9 bases. The CDR3 is made up of 19 amino acids. V was pared by 0 bases and J by 4 bases, with 15 bases of the junction left unmatched. Germline V gives CDR1 MGHRA, CDR2 YSYEKL. The CDR3 bases are TGCGCCAGCAGCCAAGATGGGGCACGCAGGACAGGGGCAGGCACTGAAGCTTTCTTT. Its protein product is CASSQDGARRTGAGTEAFF.

This clonotype showed up just a few times. The genes are TRBV12-3 or TRBV12-4 and TRBJ1-4; D unresolved. V lost 4 bases, J lost 12 bases, and 18 bases lay in between. The CDR3 is 14 residues long. This CDR3 is CASSYSGGPAELFF. Here the CDR3 DNA reads TGTGCCAGCAGTTACTCAGGAGGCCCTGCGGAACTGTTTTTT.

This clonotype has ten or more counts. Here the CDR3 DNA reads TGTGCCAGCCTAGAGGGCGGGAGCTATGGCTACACCTTC. It specifies CASLEGGSYGYTF. J is TRBJ1-2 and V is TRBV12-3 or TRBV12-4; D is unclear. CDR3 length equals 13 residues. Between the trimmed V and J ends, which lost 8 bases and 4 bases, there was a span of 14 bases.

This clonotype has more than one count but fewer than ten. V and J are TRBV2 and TRBJ1-2; D gene unclear. Germline lookup yields CDR1 SNHLY and CDR2 FYNNEI. Trimming removed 2 bases from V and 0 bases from J, with 10 bases in between. The CDR3 is made up of 15 amino acids. CDR3 in amino acids: CASSERAETNYGYTF. The CDR3, as DNA: TGTGCCAGCAGTGAAAGGGCAGAGACTAACTATGGCTACACCTTC.

This clonotype was seen at least ten times. The J gene is TRBJ1-2, the V gene TRBV5-1, with D maybe TRBD1 (6 bases). The CDR3 length is 13 residues. Trimming stripped 2 bases from V and 8 bases from J, with 13 bases between. CDR1 and CDR2 from the germline V gene are SGHRS and YFSETQ. CDR3 coding DNA: TGCGCCAGCAGCTTAGGTACAGGGAAAGGCTACACCTTC. Protein sequence: CASSLGTGKGYTF.

This clonotype showed up many times. V usage is TRBV2 and J usage is TRBJ1-5; D uncertain. Germline CDR1 and CDR2: SNHLY and FYNNEI. This CDR3 comprises 12 residues. V gave up 7 bases and J gave up 9 bases, with 13 bases separating them. As DNA, the CDR3 is TGTGCCAGCAACATCCCTCCGGCGCCCCAGCATTTT. The encoded protein is CASNIPPAPQHF. Together with reference TRBV2 and TRBJ1-5, the CDR3 gives the full variable domain: EPEVTQTPSHQVTQMGQEVILRCVPISNHLYFYWYRQILGQKVEFLVSFYNNEISEKSEIFDDQFSVERPDGSNFTLKIRSTKLEDSAMYFCASNIPPAPQHFGDGTRLSIL.

The chain recombines TRBV5-1 with TRBJ1-6; tentatively, D is TRBD1 (5 bases). The germline gives CDR1 SGHRS, CDR2 YFSETQ. Trimming stripped 4 bases from V and 10 bases from J, with 21 bases between. The CDR3 sequence is 16 residues long. CDR3 DNA: TGCGCCAGCAGCCCCGCCCGCACTTCAGGGAGATCACCCCTCCACTTT. Translating gives CASSPARTSGRSPLHF.

The chain couples TRBV3-1 to TRBJ2-7; D remains ambiguous. V lost 5 bases and J lost 6, with 17 bases in between. In germline, CDR1 is LGHDT, CDR2 YNNKEL (reference sequence). The CDR3 is 14 residues long. CDR3 DNA sequence: TGTGCCAGCAGCTCCGGGCCCGTCGTCCGCGAGCAGTACTTC. Translation: CASSSGPVVREQYF.

The chain employs TRBV18 and TRBJ1-2, with TRBD1 matching over 9 bases. With V trimmed by 6 bases and J by 2 bases, 7 bases remained unmatched. Germline V gene data show CDR1 as KGHSH and CDR2 as LQKENI. The CDR3 sequence is 15 residues long. CDR3 coding DNA: TGTGCCAGCTCCGAGAGTGACAGGGGGAACTATGGCTACACCTTC. This gives the protein CASSESDRGNYGYTF.

The chain recombines TRBV29-1 with TRBJ1-2; D perhaps matches TRBD1 (5 bases). The V end lost 4 bases, the J end lost 8 bases, and 14 bases lay between the germline ends. CDR3 size: 12 residues. CDR1 and CDR2 from the germline V gene are SQVTM and ANQGSEA. Here the CDR3 DNA reads TGCAGCGTTGTCGTACTTCGGGGGGGCTACACCTTC. Translation: CSVVVLRGGYTF.

The V gene is TRBV19, the J gene TRBJ2-5, with D unresolved. This CDR3 has 15 amino acids. The germline V gene encodes CDR1 LNHDA and CDR2 SQIVND (reference sequence). V was pared by 2 bases and J by 2 bases, with 12 bases between. The CDR3, as DNA: TGTGCCAGTAGTATATACGCCGCTACTCAAGAGACCCAGTACTTC. This sequence encodes CASSIYAATQETQYF.

This clonotype was recorded many times. This chain joins TRBV12-5 and TRBJ2-1; D is ambiguous. The V and J ends lost 7 bases and 10 bases respectively, with 11 bases between them. The CDR3 covers 11 residues. The germline gives CDR1 LGHNT, CDR2 FRNRAP. In DNA, the CDR3 is TGTGCTAGTGCGAGAGGAGCCGAGCAGTTCTTC. Protein: CASARGAEQFF. The variable domain in full, with the rest retrieved from reference TRBV12-5 and TRBJ2-1, is DARVTQTPRHKVTEMGQEVTMRCQPILGHNTVFWYRQTMMQGLELLAYFRNRAPLDDSGMPKDRFSAEMPDATLATLKIQPSEPRDSAVYFCASARGAEQFFGPGTRLTVL.

A few counts support this clonotype. V is TRBV3-1 and J is TRBJ2-5, with D possibly being TRBD2 (7 bases). Trimming took 1 base from V and 5 from J, leaving 17 bases between them. The CDR3 length is 16 residues. In germline, CDR1 is LGHDT, CDR2 YNNKEL (reference sequence). The DNA for the CDR3 is TGTGCCAGCAGCCAAGGAGCACGGGGGGCCGTGGAGACCCAGTACTTC. Translation: CASSQGARGAVETQYF.

The rearrangement joins TRBV4-1 to TRBJ2-7; 8 bases map to TRBD1. The CDR3 length is 15 residues. The germline V gene has CDR1 MGHRA and CDR2 YSYEKL. J gave up 1 base and V 5 bases, and 7 bases lay outside the gene matches. The CDR3 loop is CASSSRQGRSYEQYF. The CDR3 DNA reads TGCGCCAGCAGCTCCCGACAGGGGAGGTCCTACGAGCAGTACTTC.

The chain carries TRBV7-2 and TRBJ2-7, with TRBD2 as a possible D gene (5 bases). Trimming cost V 3 bases and J 1 base, with 10 bases left between them. The germline gives CDR1 SGHTA, CDR2 FQGNSA. The CDR3 length is 14 residues. The CDR3 coding sequence is TGTGCCAGCAGCTTGATCGGGGAGTCCTACGAGCAGTACTTC. This sequence encodes CASSLIGESYEQYF.

Regarding this clonotype: An end of the junction differs from the germline gene, which may be a read error. The genes are TRBV5-1 and TRBJ1-1; D gene uncertain. The germline V gene encodes CDR1 SGHRS and CDR2 YFSETQ. There are 13 residues in the CDR3. The CDR3 DNA reads as TGCGCCAGCAGCTTAGAGCGGAACACTGAAGCTCTCTTT. This translates into CASSLERNTEALF.

This clonotype was observed a few times. The chain combines TRBV27 with TRBJ1-5, with a weak D call TRBD1 (6 bases). CDR3 length: 14 amino acids. Between the trimmed V and J ends, which lost 4 bases and 4 bases, there was a span of 11 bases. Germline CDR1 is MNHEY and CDR2 is SMNVEV (reference sequence). CDR3 amino acids: CASSSTGVNQPQHF. As DNA, the CDR3 is TGTGCCAGCAGTTCGACAGGTGTTAATCAGCCCCAGCATTTT.